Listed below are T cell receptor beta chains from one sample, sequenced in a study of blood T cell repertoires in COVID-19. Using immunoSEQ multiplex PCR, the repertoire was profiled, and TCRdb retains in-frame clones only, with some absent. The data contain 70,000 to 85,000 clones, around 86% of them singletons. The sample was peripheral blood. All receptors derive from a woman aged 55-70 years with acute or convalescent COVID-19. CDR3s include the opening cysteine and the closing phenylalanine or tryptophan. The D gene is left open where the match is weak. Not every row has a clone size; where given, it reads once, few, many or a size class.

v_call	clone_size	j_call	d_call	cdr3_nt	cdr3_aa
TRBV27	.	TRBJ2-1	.	TGTGCCAGCAGACTCCAATTCACCCGGGGTAATGAGCAGTTCTTC	CASRLQFTRGNEQFF
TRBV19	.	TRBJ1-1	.	TGTGCCAGTATCCATCGCGCACGGGGCACTGAAGCTTTCTTT	CASIHRARGTEAFF
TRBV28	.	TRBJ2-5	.	TGTGCCAGCTCCAGGCAAGAGACCCAGTACTTC	CASSRQETQYF
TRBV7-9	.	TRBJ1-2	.	TGTGCCAGCAGCTTCGAACAGCTTTATGGCTACACCTTC	CASSFEQLYGYTF
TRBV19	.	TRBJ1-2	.	TGTGCCAGTAGTATAGAAGGGACACCGAACTATGGCTACACCTTC	CASSIEGTPNYGYTF
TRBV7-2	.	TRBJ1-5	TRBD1	TGTGCCAGCAGCTTCCGCCCGACAGGGTGGAGCAATCAGCCCCAGCATTTT	CASSFRPTGWSNQPQHF
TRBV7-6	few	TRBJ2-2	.	TGTGCCAGCAGCTTAGTTTCGTCAGGGAACACCGGGGAGCTGTTTTTT	CASSLVSSGNTGELFF
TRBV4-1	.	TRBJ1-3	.	TGCGCCAGCAGCCAAAGGTCTCCGGAGGAGATTTCTGGAAACACCATATATTTT	CASSQRSPEEISGNTIYF
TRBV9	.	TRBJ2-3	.	TGTGCCAGCAGCCCCTTGGGACTCAGCACAGATACGCAGTATTTT	CASSPLGLSTDTQYF
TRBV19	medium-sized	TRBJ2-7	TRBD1	TGTGCCAGTGGATCCGGGACAGGGATATACGAGCAGTACTTC	CASGSGTGIYEQYF
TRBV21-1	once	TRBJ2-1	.	TGTGCCAGAGGACTAGCGGTTAACAATGAGCAGTTCTTC	CARGLAVNNEQFF
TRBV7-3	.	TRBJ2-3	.	TGTGCCAGCAGCTTGGGAACAGGCCCCCAAGATACGCAGTATTTT	CASSLGTGPQDTQYF
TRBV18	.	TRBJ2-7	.	TGTGCCAGCTCACCGCTGGAGAGCTCCTACGAGCAGTACTTC	CASSPLESSYEQYF
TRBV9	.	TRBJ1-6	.	TGTGCCAGCAGCGAAAGAGAGTATTCACCCCTCCACTTT	CASSEREYSPLHF
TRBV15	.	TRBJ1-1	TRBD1	TGTGCCACCAGCGCCAGGGACAGGGAGGGCACTGAAGCTTTCTTT	CATSARDREGTEAFF
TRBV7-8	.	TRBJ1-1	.	TGTGCCAGCAGCAAACGACAGGTTGCGAAAGCTTTCTTT	CASSKRQVAKAFF
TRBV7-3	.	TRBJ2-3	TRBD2	TGTGCCAGCAGTCAGAAGCGGGAGACAGATACGCAGTATTTT	CASSQKRETDTQYF
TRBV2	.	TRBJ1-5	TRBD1	TGTGCCAGCAGTGTAGGCGGACAGGGTAACAAGCCCCAGCATTTT	CASSVGGQGNKPQHF
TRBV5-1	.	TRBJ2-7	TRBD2	TGCGCCAGCAGCTTGGACCTAGCGGGCGTCTCCTACGAGCAGTACTTC	CASSLDLAGVSYEQYF
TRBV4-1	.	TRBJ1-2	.	TGCGCCAGCAGCCAAGAGGACGGGGGGCTAGTGGGCTACACCTTC	CASSQEDGGLVGYTF
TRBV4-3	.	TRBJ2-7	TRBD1	TGCGCCAGCAGCCAAGTTGTAACGACAGGGGTGGGGGAGCAGTACTTC	CASSQVVTTGVGEQYF
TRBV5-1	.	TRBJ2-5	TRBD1	TGCGCCAGCAGCTTGGGCGGGACAGGGGGTAAAGAGACCCAGTACTTC	CASSLGGTGGKETQYF
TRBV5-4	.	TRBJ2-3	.	TGTGCCAGCAGCTTGGAACTTTGGTCAGATACGCAGTATTTT	CASSLELWSDTQYF
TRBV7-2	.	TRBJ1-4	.	TGTGCCAGCAGCCGGAGATCCGACGCAACTAATGAAAAACTGTTTTTT	CASSRRSDATNEKLFF
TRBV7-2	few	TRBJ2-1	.	TGTGCCAGCAGCCTGGACTACTACAATGAGCAGTTCTTC	CASSLDYYNEQFF
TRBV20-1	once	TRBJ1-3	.	TGCAGTGCTAGTTGGGGGGTAGGAGCTGGAAACACCATATATTTT	CSASWGVGAGNTIYF
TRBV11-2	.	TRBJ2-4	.	TGTGCCAGCAGCGCACAAGGGGCCTTAGCCAAAAACATTCAGTACTTC	CASSAQGALAKNIQYF
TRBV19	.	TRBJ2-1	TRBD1	TGTGCCAGTAGTATGGACAGGGGACTTTACAATGAGCAGTTCTTC	CASSMDRGLYNEQFF
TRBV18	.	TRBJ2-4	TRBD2	TGTGCCAGCTCACCACCCCGGGGCTGGGAGCGGGAGGAAATCAACCTACTAGCCAAAAACATTCAGTACTTC	CASSPPRGWEREEINLLAKNIQYF